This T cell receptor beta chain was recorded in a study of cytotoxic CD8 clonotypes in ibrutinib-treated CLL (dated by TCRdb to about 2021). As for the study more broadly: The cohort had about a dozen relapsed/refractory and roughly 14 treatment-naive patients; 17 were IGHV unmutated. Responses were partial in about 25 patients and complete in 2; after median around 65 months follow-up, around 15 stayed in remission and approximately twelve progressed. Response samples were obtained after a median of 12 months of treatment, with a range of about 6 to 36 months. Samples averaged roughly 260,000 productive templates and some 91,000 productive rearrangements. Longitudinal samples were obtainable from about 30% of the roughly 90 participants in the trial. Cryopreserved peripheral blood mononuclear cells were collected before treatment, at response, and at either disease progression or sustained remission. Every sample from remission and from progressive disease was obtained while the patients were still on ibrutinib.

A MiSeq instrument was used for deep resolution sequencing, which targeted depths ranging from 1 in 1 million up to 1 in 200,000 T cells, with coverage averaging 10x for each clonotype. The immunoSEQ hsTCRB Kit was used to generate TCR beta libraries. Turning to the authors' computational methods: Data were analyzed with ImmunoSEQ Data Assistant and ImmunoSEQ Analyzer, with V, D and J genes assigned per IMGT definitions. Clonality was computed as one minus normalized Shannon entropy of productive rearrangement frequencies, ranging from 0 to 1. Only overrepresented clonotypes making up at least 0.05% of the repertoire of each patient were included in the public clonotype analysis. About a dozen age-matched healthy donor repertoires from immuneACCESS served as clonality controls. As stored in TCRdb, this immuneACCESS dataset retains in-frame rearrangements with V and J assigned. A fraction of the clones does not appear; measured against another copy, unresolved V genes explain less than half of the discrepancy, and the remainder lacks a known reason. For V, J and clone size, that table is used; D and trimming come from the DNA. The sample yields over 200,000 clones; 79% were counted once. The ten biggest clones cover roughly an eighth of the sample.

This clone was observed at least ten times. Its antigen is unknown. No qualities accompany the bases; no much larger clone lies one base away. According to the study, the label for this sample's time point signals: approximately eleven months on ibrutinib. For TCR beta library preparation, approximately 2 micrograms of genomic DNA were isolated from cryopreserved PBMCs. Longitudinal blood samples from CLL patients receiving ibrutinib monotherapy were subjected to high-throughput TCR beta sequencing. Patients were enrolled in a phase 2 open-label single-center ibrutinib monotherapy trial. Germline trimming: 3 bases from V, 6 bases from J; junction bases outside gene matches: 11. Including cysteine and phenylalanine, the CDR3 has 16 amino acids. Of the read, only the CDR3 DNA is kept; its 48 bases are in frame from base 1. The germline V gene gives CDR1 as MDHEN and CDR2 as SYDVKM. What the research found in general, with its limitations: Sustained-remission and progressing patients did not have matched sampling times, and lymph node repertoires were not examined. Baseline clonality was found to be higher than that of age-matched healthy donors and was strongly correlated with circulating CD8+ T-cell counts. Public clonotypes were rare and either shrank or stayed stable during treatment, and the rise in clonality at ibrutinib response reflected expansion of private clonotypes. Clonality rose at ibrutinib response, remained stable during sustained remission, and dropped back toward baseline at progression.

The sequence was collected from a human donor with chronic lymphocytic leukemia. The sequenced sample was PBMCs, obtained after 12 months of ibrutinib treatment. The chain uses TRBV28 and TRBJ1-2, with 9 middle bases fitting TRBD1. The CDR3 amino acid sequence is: CASSLPDLGQGDGYTF. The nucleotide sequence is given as TGTGCCAGCAGTTTGCCTGACTTGGGACAGGGTGATGGCTACACCTTC.